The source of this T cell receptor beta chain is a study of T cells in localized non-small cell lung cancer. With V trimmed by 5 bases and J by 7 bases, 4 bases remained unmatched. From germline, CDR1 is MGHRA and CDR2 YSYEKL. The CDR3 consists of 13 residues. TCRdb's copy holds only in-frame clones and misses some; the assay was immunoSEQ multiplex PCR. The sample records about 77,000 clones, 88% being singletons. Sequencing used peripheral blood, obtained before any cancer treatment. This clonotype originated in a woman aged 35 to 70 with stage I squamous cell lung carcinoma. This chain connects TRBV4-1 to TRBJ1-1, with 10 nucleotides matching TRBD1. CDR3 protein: CASSSRTGGEAFF. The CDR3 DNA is TGCGCCAGCAGCTCCCGGACAGGGGGTGAAGCTTTCTTT.